This T cell receptor beta chain was identified during a study of cytomegalovirus exposure and HLA in healthy donors. Study-level results: HLA alleles showed associations with some 17,000 TCR beta sequences in a later analysis, at a 0.05 false discovery rate.

Concerning this clone itself: As yet, its antigen is unknown.

Primers included in the PCR were 60 Vbeta and 13 Jbeta primers. Sequencing used immunoSEQ multiplex PCR; TCRdb keeps in-frame clones, though not all of them. In the table there are fewer than 110,000 clones, approximately 76% of which are singletons. This clonotype originated in a man aged 18 to 30 in good health and CMV-seronegative. The sequencing input was PBMCs.

Here the CDR3 DNA reads TGTGCCAGCAGCTTAGACGCAGGGTACTACGAGCAGTACTTC. Protein: CASSLDAGYYEQYF. The chain is built from TRBV7-8 and TRBJ2-7, with D perhaps TRBD1 (5 bases). The CDR3 covers 14 residues. Germline values: CDR1 SGHVS, CDR2 FQNEAQ. V lost 1 base and J lost 3, with 10 bases in between.